What follows are 10 T cell receptor beta chains derived from one specimen sequenced in a study of cytomegalovirus exposure and HLA in healthy donors. TCRdb's copy holds only in-frame clones and misses some; the assay was immunoSEQ multiplex PCR. The sample lists 50,000 to 80,000 clones, more than 85% seen once, with approximately 1.7% in the top ten. Sequenced sample: PBMCs. These receptors all stem from a woman younger than 30 in good health and CMV-seronegative.

This rearrangement joins TRBV5-1 to TRBJ2-1; 9 bases are a match to TRBD1. Trimming at V came to 4 bases and at J to 7 bases, leaving 9 bases not matched to a gene. Looked up from germline, CDR1 is SGHRS and CDR2 is YFSETQ. This CDR3 contains 15 residues. The CDR3 spells CASSGGQGNSNEQFF. CDR3 DNA: TGCGCCAGCAGCGGGGGACAGGGAAACTCGAATGAGCAGTTCTTC.

The chain is built from TRBV7-6 and TRBJ2-5; maybe TRBD2 (6 bases). The CDR3 has 15 amino acids. CDR1 and CDR2 from the germline V gene are SGHVS and FNYEAQ. V lost 2 bases and J 5 bases, leaving 15 bases between the germline ends. CDR3 in DNA: TGTGCCAGCAGCTTATTCGGGGGTCTCGGGGAGACCCAGTACTTC. Its protein is CASSLFGGLGETQYF.

This clone was seen just once. The chain joins TRBV5-1 to TRBJ2-5; D not resolved. With 0 bases removed from V and 7 bases from J, the gap between germline ends came to 10 bases. Germline CDR1 and CDR2: SGHRS and YFSETQ. The CDR3 runs 13 residues. The CDR3 DNA reads TGCGCCAGCAGCTTGGCCTCAGATGGGACCCAGTACTTC. Translation: CASSLASDGTQYF.

The gene calls are TRBV4-1 and TRBJ1-5; 10 bases agree with TRBD1. This CDR3 comprises 15 residues. The junction had 4 bases not matched to a gene; V was cut back by 3 bases and J by 5 bases. CDR1 is MGHRA and CDR2 is YSYEKL in the germline V gene. In DNA form, the CDR3 reads TGCGCCAGCAGCCAGTTTGGGACAGGGGATCAGCCCCAGCATTTT. Amino acids: CASSQFGTGDQPQHF.

V is TRBV4-3 and J is TRBJ1-2; D gene unclear. The V end lost 0 bases, the J end lost 0 bases, and 5 bases lay between the germline ends. Germline lookup yields CDR1 LGHNA and CDR2 YSLEER. This CDR3 has 14 residues. CDR3 sequence: CASSQEPTNYGYTF. For the CDR3, the DNA is TGCGCCAGCAGCCAAGAACCTACTAACTATGGCTACACCTTC.

The rearrangement uses TRBV6-5 and TRBJ2-7; TRBD2 matches 10 bases. Germline V gives CDR1 MNHEY, CDR2 SVGAGI. Unmatched junction bases numbered 7, after V lost 2 bases and J lost 6 bases. This CDR3 has 15 amino acids. CDR3 residues: CASSYVASGSGEQYF. DNA for the CDR3: TGTGCCAGCAGTTACGTCGCTAGCGGGAGCGGCGAGCAGTACTTC.

The V and J genes are TRBV7-6 and TRBJ2-7, with TRBD1 identical over 8 bases. CDR3 length: 16 amino acids. V was clipped by 4 bases and J by 7 bases; unmatched bases: 15. Germline values: CDR1 SGHVS, CDR2 FNYEAQ. The CDR3 DNA reads TGTGCCAGCAGCTCCCTGGGTGGGACAGGCCCGGGGGAGCAGTACTTC. It codes for CASSSLGGTGPGEQYF.

The chain couples TRBV9 to TRBJ2-5; a weak D match, TRBD2 (6 bases). Germline CDR1 and CDR2: SGDLS and YYNGEE. V was cut by 4 bases and J by 4 bases, with 14 bases left in between. This CDR3 region has 14 residues. CDR3 sequence: CASSFGGSVETQYF. CDR3 nucleotides: TGTGCCAGCAGCTTCGGGGGTAGTGTAGAGACCCAGTACTTC.

CDR3 sequence (DNA): TGTGCCAGTAGTATGCGGGACAGGGGAAGCGAAAAACTGTTTTTT. It specifies CASSMRDRGSEKLFF. The J gene is TRBJ1-4, the V gene TRBV19, with 10 bases lining up with TRBD1. With V trimmed by 3 bases and J by 8 bases, 6 bases remained unmatched. The CDR3 totals 15 residues. CDR1 LNHDA and CDR2 SQIVND come from the germline V gene (reference sequence).

J is TRBJ2-6 and V is TRBV7-3, with 8 bases aligning to TRBD1. The CDR3 runs to 19 residues. In germline, CDR1 is SGHTA, CDR2 FQGTGA. Germline trimming cut 3 bases from V and 0 bases from J; bases unmatched to any gene: 10. For the CDR3, the DNA is TGTGCCAGCAGCTTCGGGTTGCGGGACAGGTTCTCTGGGGCCAACGTCCTGACTTTC. Residues: CASSFGLRDRFSGANVLTF.